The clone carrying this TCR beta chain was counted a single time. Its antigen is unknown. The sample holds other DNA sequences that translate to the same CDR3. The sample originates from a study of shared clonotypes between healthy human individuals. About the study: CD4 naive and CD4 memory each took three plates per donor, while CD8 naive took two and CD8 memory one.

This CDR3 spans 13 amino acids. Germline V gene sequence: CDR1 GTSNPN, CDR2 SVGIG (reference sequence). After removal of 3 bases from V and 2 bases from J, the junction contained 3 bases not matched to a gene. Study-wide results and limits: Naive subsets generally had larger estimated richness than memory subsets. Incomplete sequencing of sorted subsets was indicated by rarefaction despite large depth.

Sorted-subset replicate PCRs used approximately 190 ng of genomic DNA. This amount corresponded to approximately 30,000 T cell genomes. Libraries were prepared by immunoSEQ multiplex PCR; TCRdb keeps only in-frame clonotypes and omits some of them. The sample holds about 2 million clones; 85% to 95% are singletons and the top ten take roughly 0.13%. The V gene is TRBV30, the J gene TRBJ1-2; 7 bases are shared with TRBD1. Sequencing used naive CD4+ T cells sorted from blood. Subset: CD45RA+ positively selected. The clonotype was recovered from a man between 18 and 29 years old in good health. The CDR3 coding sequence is TGTGCCTGGAGCCCAGGGGGGAACTATGGCTACACCTTC. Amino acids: CAWSPGGNYGYTF.